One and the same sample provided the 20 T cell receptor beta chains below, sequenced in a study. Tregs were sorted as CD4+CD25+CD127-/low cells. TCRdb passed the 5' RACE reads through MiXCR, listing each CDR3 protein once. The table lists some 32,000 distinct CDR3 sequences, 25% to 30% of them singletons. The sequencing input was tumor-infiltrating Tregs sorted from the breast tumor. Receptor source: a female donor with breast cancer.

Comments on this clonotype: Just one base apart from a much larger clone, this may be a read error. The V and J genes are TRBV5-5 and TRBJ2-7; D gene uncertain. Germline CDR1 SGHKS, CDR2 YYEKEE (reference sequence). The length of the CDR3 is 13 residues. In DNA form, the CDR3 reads TGTGCCAGCAGGGTAGGGCGGACGGACGAGCTGTACTTC. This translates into CASRVGRTDELYF.

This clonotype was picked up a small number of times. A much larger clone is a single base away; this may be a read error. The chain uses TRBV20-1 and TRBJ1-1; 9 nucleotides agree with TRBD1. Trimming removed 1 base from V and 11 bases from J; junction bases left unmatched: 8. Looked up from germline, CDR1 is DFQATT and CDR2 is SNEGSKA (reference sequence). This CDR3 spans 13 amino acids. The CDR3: CSARGGEGQGAFF. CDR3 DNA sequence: TGCAGTGCTAGAGGGGGGGAAGGACAGGGGGCTTTCTTT.

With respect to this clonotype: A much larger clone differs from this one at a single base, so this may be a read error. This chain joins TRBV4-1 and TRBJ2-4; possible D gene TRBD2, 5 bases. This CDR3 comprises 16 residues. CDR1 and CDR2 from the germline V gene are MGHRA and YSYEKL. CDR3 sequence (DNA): TGCGCCAGCACCCAGCAGGCGGCTCTAGCCAAAACCATTCAGTACTTC. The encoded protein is CASTQQAALAKTIQYF.

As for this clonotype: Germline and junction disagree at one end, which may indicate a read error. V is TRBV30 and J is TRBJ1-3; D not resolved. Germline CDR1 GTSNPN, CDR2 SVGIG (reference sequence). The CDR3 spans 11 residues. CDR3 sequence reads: CSGLKRNTIYF. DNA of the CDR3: TGCTCGGGTCTAAAAAGGAACACCATATATTTT.

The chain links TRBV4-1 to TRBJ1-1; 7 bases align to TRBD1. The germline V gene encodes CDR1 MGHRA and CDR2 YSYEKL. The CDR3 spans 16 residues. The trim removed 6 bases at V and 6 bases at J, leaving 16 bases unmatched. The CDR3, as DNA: TGCGCCAGCAGGGAGGGGACAGCCCTGCCGGGGGCTGAAGCTTTCTTT. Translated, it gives CASREGTALPGAEAFF.

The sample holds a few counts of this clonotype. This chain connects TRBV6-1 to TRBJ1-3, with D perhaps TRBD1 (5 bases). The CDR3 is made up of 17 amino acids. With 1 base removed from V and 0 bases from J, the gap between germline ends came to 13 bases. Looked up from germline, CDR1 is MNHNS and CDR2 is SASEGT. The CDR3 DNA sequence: TGTGCCAGCAGTGAAGTGTTGAGGGGAATCTCTGGAAACACCATATATTTT. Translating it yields CASSEVLRGISGNTIYF.

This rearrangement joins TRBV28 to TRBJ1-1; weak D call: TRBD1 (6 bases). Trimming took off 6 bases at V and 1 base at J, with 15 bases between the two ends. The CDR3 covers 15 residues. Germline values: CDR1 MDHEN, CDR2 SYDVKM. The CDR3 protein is CASRGLEQGNTEAFF. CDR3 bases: TGTGCCAGCAGGGGTCTTGAACAGGGGAACACTGAAGCTTTCTTT.

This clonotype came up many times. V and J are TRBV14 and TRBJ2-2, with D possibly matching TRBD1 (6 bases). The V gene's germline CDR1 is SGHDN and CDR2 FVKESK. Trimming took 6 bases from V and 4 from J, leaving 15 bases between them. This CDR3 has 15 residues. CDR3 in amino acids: CASSPLARGTGELFF. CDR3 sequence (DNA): TGTGCCAGCAGTCCTCTAGCCAGGGGCACCGGGGAGCTGTTTTTT. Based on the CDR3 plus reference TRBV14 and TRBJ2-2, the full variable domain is EAGVTQFPSHSVIEKGQTVTLRCDPISGHDNLYWYRRVMGKEIKFLLHFVKESKQDESGMPNNRFLAERTGGTYSTLKVQPAELEDSGVYFCASSPLARGTGELFFGEGSRLTVL.

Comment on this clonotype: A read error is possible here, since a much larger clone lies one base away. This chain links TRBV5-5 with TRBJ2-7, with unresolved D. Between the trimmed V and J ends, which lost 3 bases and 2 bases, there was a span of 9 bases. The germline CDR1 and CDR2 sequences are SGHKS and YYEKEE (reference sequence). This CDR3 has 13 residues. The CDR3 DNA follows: TGTGCCAGCAGCTCCCACGGAGCCTACGAGCAGTACTTC. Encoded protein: CASSSHGAYEQYF.

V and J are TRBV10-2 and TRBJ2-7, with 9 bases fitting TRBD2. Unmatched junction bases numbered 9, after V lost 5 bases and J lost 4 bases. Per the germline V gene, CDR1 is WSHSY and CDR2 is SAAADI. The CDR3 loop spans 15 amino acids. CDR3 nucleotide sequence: TGCGCCAGCAGTCACGTAGCGGGAGTGGGGTACGAGCAGTACTTC. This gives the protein CASSHVAGVGYEQYF.

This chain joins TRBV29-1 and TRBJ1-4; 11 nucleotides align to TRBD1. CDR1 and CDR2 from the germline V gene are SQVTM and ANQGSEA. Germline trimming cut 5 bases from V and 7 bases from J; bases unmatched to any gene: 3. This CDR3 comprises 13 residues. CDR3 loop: CSVRTGGLEKLFF. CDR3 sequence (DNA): TGCAGCGTTAGGACAGGGGGCCTTGAAAAACTGTTTTTT.

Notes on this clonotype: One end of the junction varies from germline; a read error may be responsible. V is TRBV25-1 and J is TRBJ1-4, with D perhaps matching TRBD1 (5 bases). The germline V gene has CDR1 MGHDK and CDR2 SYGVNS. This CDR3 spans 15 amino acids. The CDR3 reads CASSLPMGVGEKQFF. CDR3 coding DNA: TGTGCCAGCAGCTTACCGATGGGGGTAGGCGAAAAACAGTTTTTT. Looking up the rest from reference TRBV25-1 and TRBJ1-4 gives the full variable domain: EADIYQTPRYLVIGTGKKITLECSQTMGHDKMYWYQQDPGMELHLIHYSYGVNSTEKGDLSSESTVSRIRTEHFPLTLESARPSHTSQYLCASSLPMGVGEKQFFGSGTQLSVL.

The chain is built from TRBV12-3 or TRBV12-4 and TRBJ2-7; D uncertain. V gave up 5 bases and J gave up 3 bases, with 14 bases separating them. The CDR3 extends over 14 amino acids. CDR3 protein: CASSPSPPVYEQYF. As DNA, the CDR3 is TGTGCCAGCAGTCCCAGTCCCCCGGTCTACGAGCAGTACTTC.

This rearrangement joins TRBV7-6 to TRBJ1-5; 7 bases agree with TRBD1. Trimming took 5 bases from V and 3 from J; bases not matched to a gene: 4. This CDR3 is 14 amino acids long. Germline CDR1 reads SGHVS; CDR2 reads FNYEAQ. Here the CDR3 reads CASSLGTVNQPQHF. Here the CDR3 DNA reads TGTGCCAGCAGCCTGGGGACAGTCAATCAGCCCCAGCATTTT.

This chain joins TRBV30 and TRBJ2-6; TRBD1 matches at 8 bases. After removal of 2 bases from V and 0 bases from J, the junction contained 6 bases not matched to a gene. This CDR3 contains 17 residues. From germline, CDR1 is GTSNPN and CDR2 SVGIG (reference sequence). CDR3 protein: CAWSSGQGNSGANVLTF. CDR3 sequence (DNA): TGTGCCTGGAGTTCAGGACAGGGAAACTCTGGGGCCAACGTCCTGACTTTC.

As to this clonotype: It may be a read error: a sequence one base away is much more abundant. CDR3 protein: CSAYAGTSRSSYNEQFF. The CDR3 DNA is TGCAGTGCTTATGCCGGGACTAGCAGGAGCTCCTACAATGAGCAGTTCTTC. V is TRBV20-1 and J is TRBJ2-1; 9 positions match TRBD2. Germline lookup yields CDR1 DFQATT and CDR2 SNEGSKA (reference sequence). The CDR3 totals 17 residues. The V segment lost 5 bases and the J segment 0 bases; nucleotides outside the gene matches: 11.

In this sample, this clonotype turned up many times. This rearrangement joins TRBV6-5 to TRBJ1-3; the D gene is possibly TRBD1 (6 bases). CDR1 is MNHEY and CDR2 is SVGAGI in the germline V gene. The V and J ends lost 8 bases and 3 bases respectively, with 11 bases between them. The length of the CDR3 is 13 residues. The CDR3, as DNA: TGTGCCAGCTCGGAACAGGGTGGAAACACCATATATTTT. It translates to CASSEQGGNTIYF.

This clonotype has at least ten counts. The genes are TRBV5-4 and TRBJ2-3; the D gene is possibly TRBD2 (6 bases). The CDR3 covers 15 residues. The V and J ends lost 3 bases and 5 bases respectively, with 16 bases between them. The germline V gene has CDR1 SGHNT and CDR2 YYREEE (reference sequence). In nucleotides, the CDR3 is TGTGCCAGCAGCTCTATGACTAGTACAAGAGATACGCAGTATTTT. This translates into CASSSMTSTRDTQYF.

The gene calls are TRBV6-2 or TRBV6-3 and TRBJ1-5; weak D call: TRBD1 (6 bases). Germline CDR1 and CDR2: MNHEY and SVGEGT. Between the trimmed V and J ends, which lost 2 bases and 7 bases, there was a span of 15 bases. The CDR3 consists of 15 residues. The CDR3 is CASSYNRARGQPQHF. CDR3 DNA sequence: TGTGCCAGCAGTTACAACAGGGCAAGAGGGCAGCCCCAGCATTTT.

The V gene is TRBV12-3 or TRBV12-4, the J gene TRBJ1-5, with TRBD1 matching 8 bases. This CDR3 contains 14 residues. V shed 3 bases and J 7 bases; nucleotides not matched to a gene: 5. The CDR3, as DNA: TGTGCCAGCAGTTTTCAGGGGGCGCGGCAGCCCCAGCATTTT. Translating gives CASSFQGARQPQHF.